These T cell receptor beta chains were read from a single sample in a study of blood T cell repertoires in COVID-19. Assay used: immunoSEQ multiplex PCR; TCRdb lists only in-frame clones, some missing. The table records fewer than 450,000 clones, approximately 86% of them present only once. The sample was PBMCs or T cells enriched from blood (not recorded which). The source is a woman in her 40s with acute COVID-19. CDR3s include the opening cysteine and the closing phenylalanine or tryptophan.

CASQWTGNTEAFF	TRBJ1-1	TRBV3-1/TRBV3-2
CASSGPGQPGGSPLHF	TRBJ1-6	TRBV6-1
CASSSGTLAGLHEQFF	TRBJ2-1	TRBV5-1
CASSQTPSYSGNIQYF	TRBJ2-4	TRBV4-1
CASSRTGPYTGELFF	TRBJ2-2	TRBV2
CASSTRQGSEQYF	TRBJ2-7	TRBV21-1
CASSLLGRTATNEKLFF	TRBJ1-4	TRBV11-2
CASSLEVRGPYEQYF	TRBJ2-7	TRBV5-4
CASSRGSGTTHGYTF	TRBJ1-2	TRBV19
CAISEFGNTEAFF	TRBJ1-1	TRBV10-3
CASSEYLASGAQETQYF	TRBJ2-5	TRBV25-1
CAISGAEQETQYF	TRBJ2-5	TRBV10-3
CATSRDQSQGGHEQYF	TRBJ2-7	TRBV15
CASSLGTASTQYF	TRBJ2-3	TRBV7-6
CASREDRGREKLFF	TRBJ1-4	TRBV2
CASSETGGNQPQHF	TRBJ1-5	TRBV2
CASSYTSGAAYNEQFF	TRBJ2-1	TRBV11-3
CAIRQNRDTEAFF	TRBJ1-1	TRBV10-3
CASSTGVSGNTIYF	TRBJ1-3	TRBV18
CASSLGDRGHEQYF	TRBJ2-7	TRBV5-1
CASSYPQRGAANEQFF	TRBJ2-1	TRBV5-8
CASSPGGNQPQHF	TRBJ1-5	TRBV7-6
CASSPGPGQALSGYGYTF	TRBJ1-2	TRBV27
CASSGNGENQPQHF	TRBJ1-5	TRBV10-2
CASSLDFYRGAFF	TRBJ1-1	TRBV11-2
CASSLGVEAPGGYGYTF	TRBJ1-2	TRBV5-1
CATSLRRSSGQETQYF	TRBJ2-5	TRBV15
CASSKGSGCGSNEQFF	TRBJ2-1	TRBV21-1
CASSERDLRYEQYF	TRBJ2-7	TRBV6-1
CASSQTGTEAFF	TRBJ1-1	TRBV12-3/TRBV12-4
CASSLATVQETQYF	TRBJ2-5	TRBV5-1
CASSIGGNYEQYF	TRBJ2-7	TRBV7-9
CASSLGLENTEAFF	TRBJ1-1	TRBV7-9
CARDWGRTNTEAFF	TRBJ1-1	TRBV5-3
CASSPGDSNHGYTF	TRBJ1-2	TRBV9
CASSIGRRGAWNTQYF	TRBJ2-3	TRBV19
CASSYPVRGTQYF	TRBJ2-5	TRBV5-8
CASSAISGGRTNEKLFF	TRBJ1-4	TRBV2
CAWSVGEYLDSPLHF	TRBJ1-6	TRBV30
CASSGRGDTQYF	TRBJ2-3	TRBV19
CASSEGGGEHNEQFF	TRBJ2-1	TRBV6-4
CAWSVRRVTDTQYF	TRBJ2-3	TRBV30
CAWSVGVENQPQHF	TRBJ1-5	TRBV30
CASSFSGHRNYGYTF	TRBJ1-2	TRBV7-2
CASSQDSGYGYTF	TRBJ1-2	TRBV4-1
CASRNPGTGRNGYTF	TRBJ1-2	TRBV19
CASSFSAGSYEQYF	TRBJ2-7	TRBV11-2
CASSPRTSGGRGTGELFF	TRBJ2-2	TRBV3-1/TRBV3-2